This TCR beta chain was sequenced in a study of identical twins. Study-wide findings and caveats: Low generation-probability sequences were in excess among twin-shared out-of-frame alpha sequences. It was cross-sectional statistical analysis, not following the same donors, that the conclusions relied on. Invariant T cells like MAIT and iNKT could partly confound the zero-insertion analyses.

Unique molecular identifiers were present on the cDNA, which also gained a universal primer site by template switching. TCRdb re-analysed the 5' RACE reads in MiXCR, keeping a single row per CDR3 protein. Of 1.5 million to 2 million distinct CDR3 sequences detected, about 32% appear once; the ten largest clones hold about 0.3%. Regarding this clonotype: Its antigen is not known. This could be a read error, since a much larger clone is one nucleotide away.

This receptor was obtained from a newborn girl in good health. Sequencing was carried out using cord blood.

CDR3 region: CASRDRVAKNIQYF. The CDR3 region has the DNA TGTGCCAGCAGGGACAGGGTAGCCAAAAACATTCAGTACTTC. This rearrangement joins TRBV2 to TRBJ2-4; 8 bases align to TRBD1. Trimming cost V 6 bases and J 0 bases; bases outside gene matches: 1. Germline loops: CDR1 SNHLY, CDR2 FYNNEI. CDR3 size: 14 residues. Combining the CDR3 with reference TRBV2 and TRBJ2-4 gives the whole variable domain EPEVTQTPSHQVTQMGQEVILRCVPISNHLYFYWYRQILGQKVEFLVSFYNNEISEKSEIFDDQFSVERPDGSNFTLKIRSTKLEDSAMYFCASRDRVAKNIQYFGAGTRLSVL.